This T cell receptor beta chain was recorded in a study of radiotherapy plus CTLA-4 blockade in lung cancer. Findings and limits, study-wide: TCR clones originating in tumors grew in number in blood after radiotherapy plus ipilimumab.

Some clones are missing from TCRdb's copy, which holds only in-frame ones; the method was immunoSEQ multiplex PCR. Of about 85,000 clones listed, approximately 86% are singletons. Germline V gives CDR1 SEHNR, CDR2 FQNEAQ (reference sequence). The ends lost 0 bases at V and 2 bases at J; junction bases unmatched: 0. The CDR3 contains 15 residues. Participants had chemo-refractory metastatic non-small-cell lung cancer and were treated with focal radiation plus ipilimumab CTLA-4 blockade. Concerning this clone itself: Antigen unknown.

The genes are TRBV7-9 and TRBJ2-1; 8 bases match TRBD1. This clonotype originated in a human donor with non-small cell lung cancer who had a partial response to radiotherapy plus ipilimumab. The sequencing used peripheral blood, collected from a patient treated with radiotherapy plus ipilimumab. CDR3 in DNA: TGTGCCAGCAGCTTAGCACAGGGGGCCTACAATGAGCAGTTCTTC. It encodes CASSLAQGAYNEQFF. Drawing the rest from reference TRBV7-9 and TRBJ2-1, the complete variable domain is DTGVSQNPRHKITKRGQNVTFRCDPISEHNRLYWYRQTLGQGPEFLTYFQNEAQLEKSRLLSDRFSAERPKGSFSTLEIQRTEQGDSAMYLCASSLAQGAYNEQFFGPGTRLTVL.